The 4 T cell receptor beta chains below were found in one sample sequenced in a study of blood T cells in healthy people across ages. Using a J-beta primer mix together with a sample-barcoded 5' primer, a second PCR was run for roughly 7 to 11 cycles. TCRdb redid the calling of the 5' RACE reads with MiXCR, one entry per CDR3 protein. The sample holds about 670,000 distinct CDR3 sequences, around 41% seen once. Sequencing used blood. These receptors all stem from a man aged 80 or over in good health.

The chain recombines TRBV7-3 with TRBJ2-7; possible D gene TRBD1, 6 bases. The CDR3 length is 15 residues. Deletions cut 5 bases from V and 2 bases from J, with 16 bases between. The V gene's germline CDR1 is SGHTA and CDR2 FQGTGA. The CDR3 loop is CASSAAAGATYEQYF. DNA of the CDR3: TGTGCCAGCAGCGCCGCGGCAGGGGCAACCTACGAGCAGTACTTC.

V and J are TRBV5-1 and TRBJ2-5; 10 bases line up with TRBD1. CDR3 length equals 16 residues. J was trimmed by 4 bases and V by 5 bases; bases with no gene match: 11. Looked up from germline, CDR1 is SGHRS and CDR2 is YFSETQ. The CDR3 here is CASSEGQGIYGETQYF. In nucleotides, the CDR3 is TGCGCCAGCAGTGAGGGACAGGGGATATATGGAGAGACCCAGTACTTC.

This clonotype was counted at least ten times. The V gene is TRBV7-9, the J gene TRBJ2-1; 8 nucleotides agree with TRBD2. The germline gives CDR1 SEHNR, CDR2 FQNEAQ (reference sequence). V gave up 2 bases and J gave up 9 bases; unmatched junction bases: 9. This CDR3 has 15 amino acids. The CDR3 is CASSLHRQAGVEQFF. The CDR3 DNA reads as TGTGCCAGCAGCTTACACCGCCAAGCGGGGGTTGAGCAGTTCTTC.

In regard to this clonotype: This may come from a read error, since a much larger clone is one base off. V is TRBV9 and J is TRBJ2-7; tentative D call: TRBD1 (6 bases). Germline-derived CDR1 and CDR2 are SGDLS and YYNGEE. This CDR3 region has 16 residues. V lost 3 bases to trimming and J lost 5 bases, with 21 bases between them. The CDR3 region has the DNA TGTGCCAGCAGCGGTACGAGGGGGTCTAGCACCGACGAGCAGTACTTC. It specifies CASSGTRGSSTDEQYF.